These T cell receptor beta chains were read from a single sample in a study of shared clonotypes between healthy human individuals. Sequenced by immunoSEQ multiplex PCR; TCRdb stores in-frame clones only, minus some. The data contain roughly 590,000 clones, less than 97% of them singletons. The sample taken for sequencing was naive CD8+ T cells sorted from blood. The receptors derive from a woman under 40 in good health. Each CDR3 is given with its conserved first and last residue.

V: TRBV4-1
J: TRBJ2-2
CDR3: CASGQTPRANTGELFF

V: TRBV6-4
J: TRBJ1-2
CDR3: CASRILTLDRNYGYTF

V: TRBV27
J: TRBJ1-1
CDR3: CASSFSGGAGAEAFF

V: TRBV5-6
J: TRBJ2-5
CDR3: CASSPDYNQETQYF

V: TRBV7-8
J: TRBJ2-7
CDR3: CASSLDFGGEQYF

V: TRBV19
J: TRBJ2-7
CDR3: CASSPRTVYEQYF

V: TRBV15
J: TRBJ2-7
CDR3: CATSIRPSPAYEQYF

V: TRBV28
J: TRBJ2-3
CDR3: CASSFPAGTDTQYF

V: TRBV14
J: TRBJ1-4
CDR3: CASSPSVEEKLFF

V: TRBV27
J: TRBJ2-7
CDR3: CASSSGLEVYEQYF

V: TRBV15
J: TRBJ1-3
CDR3: CATSRDFSGDGNTIYF

V: TRBV5-1
J: TRBJ2-7
CDR3: CASSLAGGSYEQYF

V: TRBV27
J: TRBJ1-5
CDR3: CASSLDGTGGGQPQHF

V: TRBV10-1
J: TRBJ2-2
CDR3: CASSSYSWGVNTGELFF

V: TRBV5-1
J: TRBJ1-2
CDR3: CASSQSYQMNYGYTF

V: TRBV2
J: TRBJ2-5
CDR3: CASSEGTQYF

V: TRBV7-8
J: TRBJ2-7
CDR3: CASSLEAEQYF

V: TRBV6-5
J: TRBJ1-1
CDR3: CASSYLTGFEAFF

V: TRBV5-4
J: TRBJ2-7
CDR3: CASSLEAGLYYEQYF

V: TRBV28
J: TRBJ1-1
CDR3: CASSWTRGIANTEAFF

V: TRBV19
J: TRBJ1-2
CDR3: CASSADSPRYGYTF

V: TRBV28
J: TRBJ1-4
CDR3: CASSPTDRAAFNEKLFF

V: TRBV6-1
J: TRBJ2-1
CDR3: CASSESNEQFF

V: TRBV27
J: TRBJ2-7
CDR3: CASSPFGGSVYEQYF